The clone carrying this T cell receptor (beta chain) was recorded once. TCRdb's copy holds only in-frame clones and misses some; the assay was immunoSEQ multiplex PCR. Of some 100,000 clones listed, roughly four fifths are singletons. This specimen belongs to a study of CD8 T cell repertoires and HIV-1 epitope variants. Study as a whole: Tested: three Gag epitope families, Nef HW9 and YT9.

This CDR3 has 15 residues. The V gene lost 2 bases and the J gene lost 4 bases, with 13 bases spanning the gap. Germline values: CDR1 SGHNT, CDR2 YYREEE (reference sequence). The V and J genes are TRBV5-4 and TRBJ1-3; D may be TRBD1 (6 bases). Sequenced input: uncultured baseline CD8+ T cells from peripheral blood mononuclear cells (PBMCs). The receptor was isolated from a male donor with HIV. The CDR3 loop is CASSFLGGRGNTIYF. In nucleotides, the CDR3 is TGTGCCAGCAGCTTCTTGGGGGGGCGCGGAAACACCATATATTTT.